These 2 T cell receptor beta chains originate from one sample sequenced in a study of cytomegalovirus exposure and HLA in healthy donors. PCR employed 60 Vbeta and 13 Jbeta primers. Profiled with immunoSEQ multiplex PCR; TCRdb holds only in-frame clones, not every one. The sample gives about 180,000 clones, around 80% of which show up once; around 5.4% is in the top ten. The sequenced sample was PBMCs. The origin of the receptors is a man between 40 and 49 years old in good health and CMV-seronegative.

There are a few counts of this clone. The chain couples TRBV4-3 to TRBJ2-7; the D gene is possibly TRBD2 (5 bases). V was trimmed by 1 base and J by 2 bases, leaving 12 bases between them. The germline CDR1 and CDR2 sequences are LGHNA and YSLEER. The CDR3 is 15 amino acids. The DNA for the CDR3 is TGCGCCAGCAGCCAAGGGCGACTATCCACCTACGAGCAGTACTTC. Translating gives CASSQGRLSTYEQYF.

The rearrangement links TRBV5-1 to TRBJ2-5; D possibly corresponds to TRBD1 (5 bases). The CDR3 extends over 16 amino acids. V shed 2 bases and J shed 5 bases, with 19 bases lying between them. Germline V gene data show CDR1 as SGHRS and CDR2 as YFSETQ. As DNA, the CDR3 is TGCGCCAGCAGCTTAGGCGCTGGGGCTGCCCTCGAGACCCAGTACTTC. It translates to CASSLGAGAALETQYF. The whole variable domain, remainder taken from reference TRBV5-1 and TRBJ2-5, is KAGVTQTPRYLIKTRGQQVTLSCSPISGHRSVSWYQQTPGQGLQFLFEYFSETQRNKGNFPGRFSGRQFSNSRSEMNVSTLELGDSALYLCASSLGAGAALETQYFGPGTRLLVL.